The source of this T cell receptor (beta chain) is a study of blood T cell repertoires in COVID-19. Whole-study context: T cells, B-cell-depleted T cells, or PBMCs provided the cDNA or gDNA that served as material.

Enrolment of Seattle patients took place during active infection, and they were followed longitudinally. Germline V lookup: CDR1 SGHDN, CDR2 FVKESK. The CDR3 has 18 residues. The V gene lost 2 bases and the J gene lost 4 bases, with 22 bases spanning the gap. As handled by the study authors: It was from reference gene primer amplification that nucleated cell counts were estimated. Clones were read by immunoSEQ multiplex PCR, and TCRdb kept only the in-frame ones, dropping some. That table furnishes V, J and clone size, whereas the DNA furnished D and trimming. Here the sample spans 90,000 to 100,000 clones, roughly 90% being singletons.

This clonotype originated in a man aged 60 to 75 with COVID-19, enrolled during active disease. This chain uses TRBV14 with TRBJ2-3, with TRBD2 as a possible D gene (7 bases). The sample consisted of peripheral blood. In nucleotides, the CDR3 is TGTGCCAGCAGCCAAAATACCCCTGGGGGGGCAGGTGCAGATACGCAGTATTTT. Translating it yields CASSQNTPGGAGADTQYF.